The 8 T cell receptor beta chains reported below all come from one sample, sequenced in a study of control samples from healthy donors and cancer patients. Assay used: immunoSEQ multiplex PCR; TCRdb lists only in-frame clones, some missing. The sample has about 250,000 clones, around 80% seen once. Sequenced input: PBMCs. These receptors all stem from a woman in her fifties or sixties with lung cancer.

The table lists this clone with a few counts. DNA for the CDR3: TGTGCCAGCAGTTTATACGAGCAGTACTTC. Encoded protein: CASSLYEQYF. This rearrangement joins TRBV27 to TRBJ2-7, with unresolved D. The germline CDR1 and CDR2 sequences are MNHEY and SMNVEV (reference sequence). This CDR3 comprises 10 residues. V lost 1 base, J lost 5 bases, and 0 bases lay in between.

This chain links TRBV7-8 with TRBJ2-3, with TRBD2 matching 11 bases. J gave up 0 bases and V 5 bases, and 4 bases lay outside the gene matches. Per the germline V gene, CDR1 is SGHVS and CDR2 is FQNEAQ. The CDR3 runs to 16 residues. The CDR3, as DNA: TGTGCCAGCAGCACGGGACTAGCGGCTAGCACAGATACGCAGTATTTT. This sequence encodes CASSTGLAASTDTQYF.

V usage is TRBV5-6 and J usage is TRBJ1-1; D remains ambiguous. This CDR3 has 11 amino acids. Deletions cut 4 bases from V and 9 bases from J, with 10 bases between. Per the germline V gene, CDR1 is SGHDT and CDR2 is YYEEEE. This CDR3 reads CASSNYYQAFF. CDR3 in DNA: TGTGCCAGCAGCAATTATTATCAAGCTTTCTTT.

This sequence joins TRBV5-1 and TRBJ1-3, with D uncertain. Trimming shortened V by 0 bases and J by 0 bases, and 13 bases separated the two germline ends. In germline, CDR1 is SGHRS, CDR2 YFSETQ. The CDR3 is 17 amino acids. CDR3 residues: CASSLAEQRSSGNTIYF. In nucleotides, the CDR3 is TGCGCCAGCAGCTTGGCCGAACAGCGGAGCTCTGGAAACACCATATATTTT.

The chain links TRBV29-1 to TRBJ2-3; perhaps TRBD1 as D (6 bases). Germline values: CDR1 SQVTM, CDR2 ANQGSEA. Trimming stripped 7 bases from V and 2 bases from J, with 13 bases between. This CDR3 has 13 residues. Written as DNA, the CDR3 is TGCAGCGGGGGGCAGCGGCTCACAGATACGCAGTATTTT. Translation gives CSGGQRLTDTQYF.

V is TRBV19 and J is TRBJ1-5; TRBD1 is a possible D gene (5 bases). V dropped 0 bases and J dropped 8 bases, with 17 bases sitting between them. The CDR3 covers 16 residues. CDR1 and CDR2 from the germline V gene are LNHDA and SQIVND (reference sequence). The CDR3 sequence is CASSIDGVEGMKPQHF. In DNA form, the CDR3 reads TGTGCCAGTAGTATAGATGGGGTGGAGGGGATGAAGCCCCAGCATTTT.

V usage is TRBV7-2 and J usage is TRBJ1-4, with TRBD1 as a possible D gene (5 bases). Trimming stripped 1 base from V and 10 bases from J, with 25 bases between. Germline values: CDR1 SGHTA, CDR2 FQGNSA. The length of the CDR3 is 18 residues. This chain's CDR3 is CASSLEALRQGSSSKLFF. CDR3 sequence (DNA): TGTGCCAGCAGCTTAGAGGCCCTCCGGCAGGGTTCCTCATCAAAACTGTTTTTT.

The rearrangement joins TRBV5-4 to TRBJ2-3, with a weak D call TRBD2 (6 bases). Germline CDR1 reads SGHNT; CDR2 reads YYREEE (reference sequence). With 4 bases removed from V and 5 bases from J, the gap between germline ends came to 23 bases. The CDR3 is 17 amino acids. CDR3 loop: CASSDGGLVGLRDTQYF. The CDR3 region has the DNA TGTGCCAGCAGCGACGGGGGACTGGTGGGGCTACGAGATACGCAGTATTTT. Filled out from reference TRBV5-4 and TRBJ2-3, the complete variable domain reads ETGVTQSPTHLIKTRGQQVTLRCSSQSGHNTVSWYQQALGQGPQFIFQYYREEENGRGNFPPRFSGLQFPNYSSELNVNALELDDSALYLCASSDGGLVGLRDTQYFGPGTRLTVL.